The present T cell receptor beta chain was sequenced within a study of T-cell memory formation after mild COVID-19. As for the study in general: TCR clustering was largely donor specific.

Sample barcodes and UMIs were carried by the TCR alpha and TCR beta cDNA libraries that 5'RACE generated with constant-segment primers. Each CDR3 protein is one row after TCRdb ran MiXCR on the 5' RACE reads. The top ten hold roughly a fifth of the sample, which has about 360,000 distinct CDR3 sequences, 13% to 15% seen once. The CDR3 length is 14 residues. V was clipped by 4 bases and J by 4 bases; unmatched bases: 6. A remark on this clonotype: Its antigen is not known.

Points from the study as a whole: Contracting clones from day 15 to 85 had balanced CD4/CD8; later expanders favoured CD4+. Some SARS-CoV-2-responding clones were already detected in memory before infection.

The sequenced sample consisted of PBMCs or a T cell subset sorted from them (not recorded which). The genes are TRBV12-3 or TRBV12-4 and TRBJ2-5; 7 bases are shared with TRBD2. The sequence was collected from a man between 18 and 29 years old who had mild COVID-19 (a few samples of this study predate the infection). Cell type and time point are not known. The CDR3 spells CASSSGLGGETQYF. In DNA form, the CDR3 reads TGTGCCAGCAGTTCAGGACTAGGCGGAGAGACCCAGTACTTC.